This record concerns one TCR beta chain sequence. Its target is unknown. The CDR3 runs 14 residues. Germline V lookup: CDR1 PRHDT, CDR2 FYEKMQ (reference sequence). The V and J ends lost 0 bases and 7 bases, in that order; junction bases with no gene match: 2. Measured with immunoSEQ multiplex PCR; TCRdb has only the in-frame clones, and not every one. This table has some 130,000 clones, approximately 82% appearing once. The entry originates in a study of cytomegalovirus exposure and HLA in healthy donors. General study points: The authors confirmed in vitro that a few CMV-associated chains were specific for CMV antigens.

The clonotype was recovered from a man aged 25-45 years in good health and CMV-seropositive. The chain combines TRBV13 with TRBJ2-1; 8 bases are shared with TRBD1. Specimen: PBMCs. CDR3: CASSLGQGENEQFF. DNA for the CDR3: TGTGCCAGCAGCTTAGGACAGGGGGAAAATGAGCAGTTCTTC.